One and the same sample provided the 15 T cell receptor beta chains below, sequenced in a study of shared clonotypes between healthy human individuals. TCRdb's table, derived via immunoSEQ multiplex PCR, lists solely in-frame clones and lacks some. The profile shows more than 400,000 clones, about 72% of them singletons. The sequencing input was PBMCs. The source of these receptors is a woman between 40 and 50 years old in good health. Some clones in this sample may be carry-over from other donors' samples.

This clone was seen a handful of times. The chain recombines TRBV30 with TRBJ1-2; D not certain. There are 13 residues in the CDR3. The germline CDR1 and CDR2 sequences are GTSNPN and SVGIG (reference sequence). V gave up 1 base and J gave up 10 bases, with 16 bases separating them. As DNA, the CDR3 is TGTGCCTGGAGTGCCGCGTACATTGGGGTCTACACCTTC. Its translation: CAWSAAYIGVYTF.

This clone has just a few counts. The rearrangement links TRBV5-1 to TRBJ2-1; a possible D gene is TRBD2 (6 bases). V lost 0 bases and J lost 5, with 12 bases in between. The CDR3 totals 15 residues. CDR1 is SGHRS, CDR2 YFSETQ, per germline. The CDR3 nucleotides read TGCGCCAGCAGCTTGGGGCGGGAACCCCACAATGAGCAGTTCTTC. It specifies CASSLGREPHNEQFF.

The V and J genes are TRBV30 and TRBJ1-4, with TRBD1 identical over 10 bases. This CDR3 is built from 15 residues. The V gene's germline CDR1 is GTSNPN and CDR2 SVGIG (reference sequence). The V gene end was trimmed by 0 bases and the J gene end by 8 bases; junction bases not matched to a gene: 6. CDR3 sequence reads: CAWSVGGQGNEKLFF. The CDR3 bases are TGTGCCTGGAGTGTTGGGGGACAGGGGAACGAAAAACTGTTTTTT.

CDR3 amino acids: CASSLGQMNTEAFF. DNA of the CDR3: TGTGCCAGCAGCTTAGGACAGATGAACACTGAAGCTTTCTTT. This chain connects TRBV11-3 to TRBJ1-1; weak D call: TRBD1 (5 bases). Looked up from germline, CDR1 is SGHNT and CDR2 is YENEEA. The CDR3 loop spans 14 amino acids. Trimming cost V 1 base and J 0 bases, with 6 bases left between them.

The chain has TRBV4-1 and TRBJ1-1, with no clear D. V shed 2 bases and J shed 0 bases, with 7 bases lying between them. This CDR3 has 14 residues. Germline V lookup: CDR1 MGHRA, CDR2 YSYEKL. CDR3 DNA sequence: TGCGCCAGCAGCCAATTTGAATTGAACACTGAAGCTTTCTTT. Translating it yields CASSQFELNTEAFF.

The chain has TRBV9 and TRBJ2-2; D unresolved. Germline V CDR1 and CDR2: SGDLS, YYNGEE. The CDR3 is 13 amino acids. V was shortened by 4 bases and J by 6 bases, with 10 bases between the two germline ends. The CDR3 loop reads CASSLTWAGELFF. CDR3 DNA sequence: TGTGCCAGCAGCCTCACCTGGGCCGGGGAGCTGTTTTTT.

The rearrangement uses TRBV2 and TRBJ1-5; no firm D call. This CDR3 contains 17 residues. Germline V gives CDR1 SNHLY, CDR2 FYNNEI. V gave up 6 bases and J gave up 4 bases, with 22 bases separating them. In DNA, the CDR3 is TGTGCCAGCAGAAGGGCAGCGGAATCCCCATTAAATCAGCCCCAGCATTTT. Protein product: CASRRAAESPLNQPQHF.

The chain uses TRBV28 and TRBJ2-1, with TRBD2 matching 13 bases. After removal of 4 bases from V and 10 bases from J, the junction contained 4 bases not matched to a gene. The CDR3 sequence is 14 residues long. Germline-derived CDR1 and CDR2 are MDHEN and SYDVKM. CDR3 bases: TGTGCCAGCAGTTACACTAGCGGGAGGGCCGAGCAGTTCTTC. This sequence encodes CASSYTSGRAEQFF. Full variable domain (remainder filled in from reference TRBV28 and TRBJ2-1): DVKVTQSSRYLVKRTGEKVFLECVQDMDHENMFWYRQDPGLGLRLIYFSYDVKMKEKGDIPEGYSVSREKKERFSLILESASTNQTSMYLCASSYTSGRAEQFFGPGTRLTVL.

V gene TRBV28 combines with J gene TRBJ2-7; unclear D gene. The CDR3 extends over 14 amino acids. V lost 2 bases and J lost 1, with 9 bases in between. Germline assignment: CDR1 MDHEN and CDR2 SYDVKM. The CDR3 spells CASSLLTLSYEQYF. Written as DNA, the CDR3 is TGTGCCAGCAGTTTACTTACCCTATCCTACGAGCAGTACTTC.

J is TRBJ2-3 and V is TRBV28; D assignment may be TRBD1 or TRBD2 (6 bases each). The CDR3 is made up of 16 amino acids. Trimming pared 6 bases from V and 3 bases from J, leaving 19 bases between. CDR1 and CDR2 (germline): MDHEN, SYDVKM. CDR3 coding DNA: TGTGCCAGCAGGTCGGGGCGTCGGGGGCTAACAGATACGCAGTATTTT. This translates into CASRSGRRGLTDTQYF.

This rearrangement joins TRBV5-4 to TRBJ2-2; 11 positions agree with TRBD2. V shed 5 bases, J shed 7 bases, and the junction held 4 bases outside the gene matches. The CDR3 sequence is 14 residues long. CDR1 is SGHNT and CDR2 is YYREEE in the germline V gene (reference sequence). In nucleotides, the CDR3 is TGTGCCAGCAGTCAGGGACTAGCGGTCGGGGAGCTGTTTTTT. It specifies CASSQGLAVGELFF.

The genes are TRBV7-2 and TRBJ2-7; D could derive from TRBD1 or TRBD2 (5 bases each). In germline, CDR1 is SGHTA, CDR2 FQGNSA. The CDR3 loop spans 13 amino acids. V lost 5 bases, J lost 3 bases, and 11 bases lay in between. The CDR3 nucleotides read TGTGCCAGCAGCCCGGGACGAGACTACGAGCAGTACTTC. Its translation is CASSPGRDYEQYF.

The genes are TRBV4-1 and TRBJ2-7; D is undetermined. The CDR3 has 16 residues. Germline CDR1 is MGHRA and CDR2 is YSYEKL. Trimming cost V 0 bases and J 2 bases, with 14 bases left between them. This chain's CDR3 is CASSQDGRNPAYEQYF. The DNA of the CDR3 is TGCGCCAGCAGCCAAGATGGCCGAAACCCGGCCTACGAGCAGTACTTC.

The chain has TRBV25-1 and TRBJ1-4; D ambiguous. The germline gives CDR1 MGHDK, CDR2 SYGVNS. The CDR3 has 16 amino acids. Between the trimmed V and J ends, which lost 6 bases and 0 bases, there was a span of 14 bases. The DNA for the CDR3 is TGTGCCAGCAGCGGTCCCGTATTCGCAACTAATGAAAAACTGTTTTTT. This sequence encodes CASSGPVFATNEKLFF.

For the CDR3, the DNA is TGTGCCAGCAGTTTATCCCCCCCCGGAAACGAGCAGTACTTC. It is translated as CASSLSPPGNEQYF. The gene calls are TRBV27 and TRBJ2-7; D gene unclear. The V end was cut by 0 bases, the J end by 5 bases, with 11 bases between. The CDR3 has 14 residues. Germline V gene lookup returns CDR1 MNHEY and CDR2 SMNVEV (reference sequence).